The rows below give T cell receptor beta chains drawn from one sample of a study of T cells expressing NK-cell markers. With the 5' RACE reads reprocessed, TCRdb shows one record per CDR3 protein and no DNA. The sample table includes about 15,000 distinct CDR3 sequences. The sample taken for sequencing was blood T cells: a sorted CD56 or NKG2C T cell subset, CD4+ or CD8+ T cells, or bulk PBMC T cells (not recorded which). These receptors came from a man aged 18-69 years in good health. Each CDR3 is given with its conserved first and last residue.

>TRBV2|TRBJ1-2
CASRAEGGSRYGYTF
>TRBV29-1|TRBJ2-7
CSVEDRLAGSYEQYF
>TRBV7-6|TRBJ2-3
CASSPRETLASTDTQYF
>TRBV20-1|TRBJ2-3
CSARPGRGTDTQYF
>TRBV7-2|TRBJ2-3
CASQGLAGSHTDTQYF
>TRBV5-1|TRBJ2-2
CASTSGAHNTGELFF
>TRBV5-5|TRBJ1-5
CASSTPQGARGGNQPQHF
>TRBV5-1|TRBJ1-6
CASSASQGSYDSPLHF
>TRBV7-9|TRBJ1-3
CASSSDVGNTIYF
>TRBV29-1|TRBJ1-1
CSVSGGIEAFF
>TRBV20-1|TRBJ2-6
CSARVFGTGASSGANVLTF
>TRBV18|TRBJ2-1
CASSPLSSNEQFF
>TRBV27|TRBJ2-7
CASSTSGLAGAEQYF
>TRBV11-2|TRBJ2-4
CASSPQPGVAKNIQYF
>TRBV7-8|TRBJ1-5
CASSPGSGSNQPQHF
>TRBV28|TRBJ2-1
CASHGVNRFVGEQFF
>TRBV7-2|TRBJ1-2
CASSLGPGSIGYTF
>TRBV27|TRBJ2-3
CASKALGGTDTQYF
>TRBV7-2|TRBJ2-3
CASSLALERGGSDTQYF
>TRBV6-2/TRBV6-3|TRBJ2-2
CASSYSFSAANTGELFF
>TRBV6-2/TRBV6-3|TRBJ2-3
CASSYSGTSDTQYF
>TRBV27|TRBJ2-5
CASSLGSGRETQYF
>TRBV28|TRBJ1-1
CASSQGGGRTEAFF
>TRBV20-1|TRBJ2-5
CSAERGATQYF
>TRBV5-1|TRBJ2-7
CASSSSVGSYEQYF
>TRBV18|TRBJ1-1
CASSWTEYNTEAFF
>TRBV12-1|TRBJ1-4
CASSYLLDELYATNEKLFF
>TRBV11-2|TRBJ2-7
CASSNVHGGNEQYF
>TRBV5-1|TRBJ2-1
CASSLGWVSSYNEQFF
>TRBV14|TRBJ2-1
CASSQTWLSEQFF
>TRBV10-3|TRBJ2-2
CAISDQRGNTGELFF
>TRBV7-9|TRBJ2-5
CASSPRTGKETQYF
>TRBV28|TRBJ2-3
CASSSLLTSELTDTQYF
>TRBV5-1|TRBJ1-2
CASSLADPTYGYTF
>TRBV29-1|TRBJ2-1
CSSGSYNEQFF
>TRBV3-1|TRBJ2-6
CASSPWRYGRSGANVLTF
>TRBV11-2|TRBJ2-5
CASSLGPVRGGPQETQYF
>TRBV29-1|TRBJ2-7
CSVLGTGYEQYF
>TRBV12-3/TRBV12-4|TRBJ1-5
CASSDGGQPQHF
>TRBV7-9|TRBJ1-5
CASSLRGGNQPQHF
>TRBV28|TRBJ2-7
CASSLWDRAIGEQYF
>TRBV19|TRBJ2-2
CASSIGAGSGELFF
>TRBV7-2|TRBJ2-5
CASSRILRETQYF
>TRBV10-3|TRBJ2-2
CAISALSGRANTGELFF
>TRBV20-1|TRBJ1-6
CSAPSRENSPLHF
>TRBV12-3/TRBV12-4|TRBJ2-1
CASSFQDEQFF
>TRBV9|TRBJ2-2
CASNRGEAGVGELFF
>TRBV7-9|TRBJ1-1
CASSMQPIMNTEAFF
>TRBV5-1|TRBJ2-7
CASSFSSGSQNYEQYF
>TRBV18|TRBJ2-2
CASSPRFVTGELFF
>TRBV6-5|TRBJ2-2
CASSYTSGGGNTGELFF
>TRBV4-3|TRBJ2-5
CASSQDGTSEQETQYF
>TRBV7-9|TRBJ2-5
CASSSLGRVETQYF
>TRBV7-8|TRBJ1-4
CASRFGLRGEKLFF
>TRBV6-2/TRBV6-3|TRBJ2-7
CASTDSSYEQYF